This is a list of T cell receptor beta chains from one sample in a study of blood T cell repertoires in COVID-19. Profiled with immunoSEQ multiplex PCR; TCRdb holds only in-frame clones, not every one. The sample records a few hundred thousand clones, about 87% being singletons. The sample comprised PBMCs or T cells enriched from blood (not recorded which). These receptors came from a man in his forties or fifties in a cohort exposed to, infected with or recovered from COVID-19 (not recorded which). Each CDR3 is given with its conserved first and last residue. Fields, in order: clone size, J gene, V gene, D gene, CDR3 DNA, CDR3 protein. D genes are given only for firm matches. Some rows mark clone size as missing; the rest say once, few, many or name a class of expanded clone.

NA TRBJ2-7 TRBV4-1 NA TGCGCCAGCAGCCAAGATACCATGTCGGTCTACGAGCAGTACTTC CASSQDTMSVYEQYF
NA TRBJ2-1 TRBV19 NA TGTGCCAGTAGTATGTGGAGCGGCAGCTCCTACAATGAGCAGTTCTTC CASSMWSGSSYNEQFF
NA TRBJ2-3 TRBV19 NA TGTGCCAGTAGAAAAGCGGGCGGGCGCACTAGCACAGATACGCAGTATTTT CASRKAGGRTSTDTQYF
NA TRBJ1-5 TRBV5-1 TRBD1 TGCGCCAGCAGCTTGGGACAGGGCGACCAGCCCCAGCATTTT CASSLGQGDQPQHF
NA TRBJ2-2 TRBV29-1 TRBD1 TGCAGCGTCCGGGACAGGGGCACCGGGGAGCTGTTTTTT CSVRDRGTGELFF
NA TRBJ2-5 TRBV2 TRBD2 TGTGCCAGCAGATTCCTAGCGGGAGGAGAGACCCAGTACTTC CASRFLAGGETQYF
NA TRBJ2-3 TRBV5-1 TRBD1 TGCGCCAGCAGCGTTTGGACAGGAACTAGCACAGATACGCAGTATTTT CASSVWTGTSTDTQYF
NA TRBJ2-7 TRBV19 TRBD1 TGTGCCAGTAGTTACAGGGGACAGGGATCCTACGAGCAGTACTTC CASSYRGQGSYEQYF
NA TRBJ1-2 TRBV11-2 TRBD1 TGTGCCAGCAGGAGGACAGGGTCGAACTATGGCTACACCTTC CASRRTGSNYGYTF
NA TRBJ2-2 TRBV9 TRBD1 TGTGCCAGCAGCGTTTCGGGGCAGGGGGCCGCCGGGGAGCTGTTTTTT CASSVSGQGAAGELFF
NA TRBJ2-7 TRBV11-3 NA TGTGCCAGCAGCTTAGCTTACGAGCAGTACTTC CASSLAYEQYF
NA TRBJ2-3 TRBV5-4 NA TGTGCCAGCAGCAACAATGCTAGAGATACGCAGTATTTT CASSNNARDTQYF
NA TRBJ2-4 TRBV28 NA TGTGCCAGCAGTCAAACCGGGACTTTAGCCAAAAACATTCAGTACTTC CASSQTGTLAKNIQYF
NA TRBJ1-5 TRBV5-6 TRBD1 TGTGCCAGCAGCATCATGACAGGGAATCAGCCCCAGCATTTT CASSIMTGNQPQHF
NA TRBJ1-2 TRBV19 NA TGTGCCAGTAGTACAGAGACAAACTATGGCTACACCTTC CASSTETNYGYTF
NA TRBJ1-1 TRBV7-6 NA TGTGCCAGCGGAACGGGGGTGAACACTGAAGCTTTCTTT CASGTGVNTEAFF
NA TRBJ2-2 TRBV5-1 TRBD2 TGCGCCAGCAGCTTGCAGACTAGCGGGAGAACCGGGGAGCTGTTTTTT CASSLQTSGRTGELFF
NA TRBJ1-2 TRBV7-8 NA TGTGCCAGCAGCTTAATACGGACAGCAAACTATGGCTACACCTTC CASSLIRTANYGYTF
NA TRBJ2-1 TRBV5-1 NA TGCGCCAGCAGCTTGCGGAGGGGTTACAATGAGCAGTTCTTC CASSLRRGYNEQFF
once TRBJ1-3 TRBV7-2 TRBD1 TGTGCCAGCAGCCCGTTTCGACAGGGGTCTGGAAACACCATATATTTT CASSPFRQGSGNTIYF
NA TRBJ2-2 TRBV5-1 NA TGCGCCAGCAGCTCGGGAAACACCGGGGAGCTGTTTTTT CASSSGNTGELFF
NA TRBJ2-3 TRBV3-1/TRBV3-2 NA TGTGCCAGCAGCCCCCAGGGGGGAGATCCAGATACGCAGTATTTT CASSPQGGDPDTQYF
NA TRBJ2-1 TRBV7-9 NA TGTGCCAGCAGCTTAGATCTGACTGTGGCCAATGAGCAGTTCTTC CASSLDLTVANEQFF
NA TRBJ1-5 TRBV28 TRBD1 TGTGCCAGCAGTTTCACAGGGGCAGGCAATCAGCCCCAGCATTTT CASSFTGAGNQPQHF
NA TRBJ2-3 TRBV9 TRBD2 TGTGCCAGCAGCGAAACTAGCGGTTATACCACAGATACGCAGTATTTT CASSETSGYTTDTQYF
NA TRBJ1-3 TRBV5-4 TRBD1 TGTGCCAGCAGCGAAAGGGACAGCCTAAGATCCTCTGGAAACACCATATATTTT CASSERDSLRSSGNTIYF
once TRBJ2-1 TRBV27 TRBD1 TGTGCCAGCAGTCCACACAGGGGAAGGAGAGGGAATGAGCAGTTCTTC CASSPHRGRRGNEQFF
NA TRBJ1-6 TRBV6-1 NA TGTGCCAGCAGTGAAGGTGTCAGCTCCTATAATTCACCCCTCCACTTT CASSEGVSSYNSPLHF
few TRBJ1-6 TRBV28 TRBD1 TGTGCCAGCAGGACAGGGGAGATGTCCTATAATTCACCCCTCCACTTT CASRTGEMSYNSPLHF
once TRBJ2-5 TRBV18 NA TGTGCCAGCTCACCACCGAACAGCCAAGAGACCCAGTACTTC CASSPPNSQETQYF
NA TRBJ2-1 TRBV30 NA TGTGCCTGGAGTCTTGGCGGGACTCGTCATGAGCAGTTCTTC CAWSLGGTRHEQFF
NA TRBJ2-1 TRBV6-5 NA TGTGCCAGCAGGAGGGGGGGGCACAATGAGCAGTTCTTC CASRRGGHNEQFF
NA TRBJ2-1 TRBV6-5 TRBD1 TGTGCCAGCAGCGCTACAACAGCCGGGACAGGGGGCCTCTTC CASSATTAGTGGLF
many TRBJ2-2 TRBV10-2 TRBD2 TGCGCCAGCAGCCCCCCCCTAGCGGGTCGGCGGAGCACCGGGGAGCTGTTTTTT CASSPPLAGRRSTGELFF
NA TRBJ2-2 TRBV11-2 NA TGTGCCAGCAGCCTAAACGGGGGATCCGGGGAGCTGTTTTTT CASSLNGGSGELFF
once TRBJ2-1 TRBV3-1/TRBV3-2 TRBD2 TGTGCCAGCAGCCAACGGGATCGAGGACTAGCGCCGGATGAGCAGTTCTTC CASSQRDRGLAPDEQFF
NA TRBJ2-7 TRBV11-1 NA TGTGCCAGCAGCTTAGGAGGACTGGGTCGCGAGCAGTACTTC CASSLGGLGREQYF
NA TRBJ1-2 TRBV11-2 TRBD1 TGTGCCAGCAGCTCAGCACCGGGACAGGGAGCTGGCTACACCTTC CASSSAPGQGAGYTF
NA TRBJ1-1 TRBV28 TRBD1 TGTGCCAGCAGTAGGACAGGAGCGAACACTGAAGCTTTCTTT CASSRTGANTEAFF
NA TRBJ2-1 TRBV11-3 TRBD2 TGTGCCAGCAGCCCCGGGACTAGCGGGAATACTGAGCAGTTCTTC CASSPGTSGNTEQFF
NA TRBJ1-1 TRBV10-2 TRBD1 TGCGCCAGCAAGATCGGACAGGGGAACACTGAAGCTTTCTTT CASKIGQGNTEAFF
NA TRBJ1-5 TRBV10-1 NA TGCGCCAGCAGTAACCAGTACAATCAGCCCCAGCATTTT CASSNQYNQPQHF
NA TRBJ1-6 TRBV2 TRBD1 TGTGCCAGCAGCGCCCGGACAGGGGGCGGTTCACCCCTCCACTTT CASSARTGGGSPLHF
NA TRBJ2-1 TRBV5-8 TRBD1 TGTGCCAGCAGCTTGTACAGGGGAACTTTCAATGAGCAGTTCTTC CASSLYRGTFNEQFF
NA TRBJ2-2 TRBV19 TRBD2 TGTGCCAGTAGTCCCCGACTAGCGGGAGGCACCGGGGAGCTGTTTTTT CASSPRLAGGTGELFF
NA TRBJ2-3 TRBV19 NA TGTGCCAGTAGTATTCAAATAAGAGAGGGGGACACAGATACGCAGTATTTT CASSIQIREGDTDTQYF
NA TRBJ1-3 TRBV3-1/TRBV3-2 TRBD1 TGTGCCAGCAGCCTCCAGACAGGGTCGGCGGGAAACACCATATATTTT CASSLQTGSAGNTIYF
NA TRBJ2-7 TRBV6-2/TRBV6-3 TRBD1 TGTGCCAGCAGTCCCCGGACAGGGGTGGGCGAGCAGTACTTC CASSPRTGVGEQYF
few TRBJ1-6 TRBV7-9 NA TGTGCCAGCAGCTTAGGCACAGGGTGGAATTCACCCCTCCACTTT CASSLGTGWNSPLHF
NA TRBJ2-1 TRBV18 NA TGTGCCAGCTCACCCCGGGAGACTGACAATGAGCAGTTCTTC CASSPRETDNEQFF
once TRBJ2-1 TRBV19 TRBD2 TGTGCCAGTAGCATCGGGGCTAGCGGGATCGGGCAGTTCTTC CASSIGASGIGQFF
NA TRBJ1-1 TRBV7-8 TRBD1 TGTGCCAGCAGCCCCCAGGGGACAGTGAACACTGAAGCTTTCTTT CASSPQGTVNTEAFF